These T cell receptor beta chains were read from a single sample in a study of OX40 agonist ivuxolimab in advanced cancers. Clones were sequenced by immunoSEQ multiplex PCR, and TCRdb holds only the in-frame ones, with some missing. The table shows some 15,000 clones, with around 79% occurring only once. Sequenced material: CD4+ or CD8+ T cells sorted from blood, taken in a trial of the OX40 agonist ivuxolimab. All receptors derive from an adult with an advanced solid tumor such as melanoma, head and neck, liver or kidney cancer. The CDR3 runs from the conserved cysteine through the conserved F or W. D genes are given only for firm matches. Clone size is given for some rows only: seen once, a few or many times, or a class if the clone is expanded.

abundance: few
d_gene: TRBD2
j_gene: TRBJ2-7
v_gene: TRBV4-1
CDR3nt: TGCGCCAGCAGCCCTGGTTCGGCTAGCGGACTAAACCGCCACGAGCAGTACTTC
CDR3aa: CASSPGSASGLNRHEQYF

abundance: once
d_gene: TRBD1
j_gene: TRBJ1-1
v_gene: TRBV9
CDR3nt: TGTGCCAGCAGCCCCTTTGCCAACACAGGGGGTGAAGCTTTCTTT
CDR3aa: CASSPFANTGGEAFF

abundance: NA
d_gene: NA
j_gene: TRBJ2-2
v_gene: TRBV7-9
CDR3nt: TGTGCCAGCAGCGAACCGAGGGACACCGGGGAGCTGTTTTTT
CDR3aa: CASSEPRDTGELFF

abundance: NA
d_gene: NA
j_gene: TRBJ1-1
v_gene: TRBV19
CDR3nt: TGTGCCAGTAGTCAGGGAAACACTGAAGCTTTCTTT
CDR3aa: CASSQGNTEAFF

abundance: NA
d_gene: NA
j_gene: TRBJ1-1
v_gene: TRBV4-1
CDR3nt: TGCGCCAGCAGCCTGGCTAGGGGGGACACTGAAGCTTTCTTT
CDR3aa: CASSLARGDTEAFF

abundance: NA
d_gene: TRBD1
j_gene: TRBJ1-1
v_gene: TRBV4-3
CDR3nt: TGCGCCAGCAGCCAAGAGCGACAGGGGCCTGAAGCTTTCTTT
CDR3aa: CASSQERQGPEAFF

abundance: few
d_gene: NA
j_gene: TRBJ2-1
v_gene: TRBV6-5
CDR3nt: TGTGCCAGCAGTTTCTACAATGAGCAGTTCTTC
CDR3aa: CASSFYNEQFF

abundance: NA
d_gene: TRBD1
j_gene: TRBJ2-5
v_gene: TRBV19
CDR3nt: TGTGCCAGTAGCGCGGACAGGGGGCTCGTGGAGACCCAGTACTTC
CDR3aa: CASSADRGLVETQYF

abundance: NA
d_gene: NA
j_gene: TRBJ2-3
v_gene: TRBV4-1
CDR3nt: TGCGCCAGCAGCCCTGGATCCACAGATACGCAGTATTTT
CDR3aa: CASSPGSTDTQYF

abundance: NA
d_gene: NA
j_gene: TRBJ1-1
v_gene: TRBV5-6
CDR3nt: TGTGCCAGCAGCTTGCGGGGACACTTGTCGATGGACACTGAAGCTTTCTTT
CDR3aa: CASSLRGHLSMDTEAFF

abundance: NA
d_gene: NA
j_gene: TRBJ2-7
v_gene: TRBV2
CDR3nt: TGTGCCAGCAGTGAACGGCCGAGGGGTGGGCCCGAGCAGTACTTC
CDR3aa: CASSERPRGGPEQYF

abundance: NA
d_gene: NA
j_gene: TRBJ2-1
v_gene: TRBV2
CDR3nt: TGTGCCAGCAGTGAAGCGGGAGGGGGACGGTACAATGAGCAGTTCTTC
CDR3aa: CASSEAGGGRYNEQFF

abundance: NA
d_gene: NA
j_gene: TRBJ2-5
v_gene: TRBV7-8
CDR3nt: TGTGCCAGCAGCCCCGGACCCCCAAAGTACTTC
CDR3aa: CASSPGPPKYF

abundance: NA
d_gene: NA
j_gene: TRBJ2-7
v_gene: TRBV7-9
CDR3nt: TGTGCCAGCAGCTTATCAAGGGACTACGAGCAGTACTTC
CDR3aa: CASSLSRDYEQYF

abundance: NA
d_gene: TRBD1
j_gene: TRBJ2-7
v_gene: TRBV11-2
CDR3nt: TGTGCCAGCAGCCCGGACAGGCTCTACGAGCAGTACTTC
CDR3aa: CASSPDRLYEQYF

abundance: NA
d_gene: NA
j_gene: TRBJ2-4
v_gene: TRBV29-1
CDR3nt: TGCAGCGTTGAGGGACCTACAGGGTCCAAAAACATTCAGTACTTC
CDR3aa: CSVEGPTGSKNIQYF

abundance: NA
d_gene: NA
j_gene: TRBJ1-2
v_gene: TRBV10-1
CDR3nt: TGCGCCAGCAGTGGTTTGGCTAACTATGGCTACACCTTC
CDR3aa: CASSGLANYGYTF

abundance: NA
d_gene: NA
j_gene: TRBJ2-7
v_gene: TRBV7-2
CDR3nt: TGTGCCAGCAGCTCCGTGGGCCTTGGTTACGAGCAGTACTTC
CDR3aa: CASSSVGLGYEQYF

abundance: few
d_gene: NA
j_gene: TRBJ2-7
v_gene: TRBV11-2
CDR3nt: TGTGCCAGCAGCTCGTTTTCCTACGAGCAGTACTTC
CDR3aa: CASSSFSYEQYF